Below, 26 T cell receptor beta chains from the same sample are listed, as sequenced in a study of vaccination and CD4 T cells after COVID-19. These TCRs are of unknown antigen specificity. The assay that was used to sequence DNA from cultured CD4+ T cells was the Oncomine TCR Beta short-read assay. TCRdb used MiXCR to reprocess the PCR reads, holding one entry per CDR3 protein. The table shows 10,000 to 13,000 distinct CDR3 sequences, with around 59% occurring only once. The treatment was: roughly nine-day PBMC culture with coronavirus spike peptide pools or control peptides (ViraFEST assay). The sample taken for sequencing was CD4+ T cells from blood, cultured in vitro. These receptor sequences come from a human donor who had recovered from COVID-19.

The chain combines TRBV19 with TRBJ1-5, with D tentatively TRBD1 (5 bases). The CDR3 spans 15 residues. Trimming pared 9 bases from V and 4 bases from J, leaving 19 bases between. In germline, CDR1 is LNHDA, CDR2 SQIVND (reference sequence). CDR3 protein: CASGIRGLGNQPQHF. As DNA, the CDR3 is TGTGCCAGCGGTATTCGGGGGTTAGGGAATCAGCCCCAGCATTTT. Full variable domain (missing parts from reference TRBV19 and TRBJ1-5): DGGITQSPKYLFRKEGQNVTLSCEQNLNHDAMYWYRQDPGQGLRLIYYSQIVNDFQKGDIAEGYSVSREKKESFPLTVTSAQKNPTAFYLCASGIRGLGNQPQHFGDGTRLSIL.

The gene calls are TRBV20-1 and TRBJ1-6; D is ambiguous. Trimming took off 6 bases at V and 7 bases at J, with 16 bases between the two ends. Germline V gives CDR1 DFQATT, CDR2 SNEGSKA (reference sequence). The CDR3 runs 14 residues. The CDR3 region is CSAQGWVRNSPLHF. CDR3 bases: TGCAGTGCGCAAGGGTGGGTAAGGAATTCACCCCTCCACTTT.

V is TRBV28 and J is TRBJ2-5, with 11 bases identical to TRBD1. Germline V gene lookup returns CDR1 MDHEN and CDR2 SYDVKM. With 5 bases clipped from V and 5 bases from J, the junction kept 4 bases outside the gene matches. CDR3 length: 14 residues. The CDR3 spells CASSRTGGGETQYF. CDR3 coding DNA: TGTGCCAGCAGTAGGACAGGGGGCGGTGAGACCCAGTACTTC.

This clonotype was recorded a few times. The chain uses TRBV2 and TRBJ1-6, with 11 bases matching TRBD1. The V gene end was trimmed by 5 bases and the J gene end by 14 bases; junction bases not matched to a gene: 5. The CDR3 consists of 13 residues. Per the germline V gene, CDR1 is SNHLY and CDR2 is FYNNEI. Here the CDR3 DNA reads TGTGCCAGCAGTCCGGGACAGGGGGTCGCCCTCCACTTT. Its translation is CASSPGQGVALHF.

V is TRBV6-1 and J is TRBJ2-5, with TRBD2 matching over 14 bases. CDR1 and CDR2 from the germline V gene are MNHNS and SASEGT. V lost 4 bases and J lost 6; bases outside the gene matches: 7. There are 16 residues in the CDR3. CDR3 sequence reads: CASSAGTSGSLKTQYF. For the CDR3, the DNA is TGTGCCAGCAGTGCTGGGACTAGCGGGAGCTTAAAGACCCAGTACTTC.

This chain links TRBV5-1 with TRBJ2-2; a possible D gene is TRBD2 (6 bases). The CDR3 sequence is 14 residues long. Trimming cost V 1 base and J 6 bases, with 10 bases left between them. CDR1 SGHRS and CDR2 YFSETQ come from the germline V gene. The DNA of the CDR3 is TGCGCCAGCAGCTTGCGGGGGATGGCCGGGGAGCTGTTTTTT. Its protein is CASSLRGMAGELFF. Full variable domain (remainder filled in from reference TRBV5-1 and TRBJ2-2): KAGVTQTPRYLIKTRGQQVTLSCSPISGHRSVSWYQQTPGQGLQFLFEYFSETQRNKGNFPGRFSGRQFSNSRSEMNVSTLELGDSALYLCASSLRGMAGELFFGEGSRLTVL.

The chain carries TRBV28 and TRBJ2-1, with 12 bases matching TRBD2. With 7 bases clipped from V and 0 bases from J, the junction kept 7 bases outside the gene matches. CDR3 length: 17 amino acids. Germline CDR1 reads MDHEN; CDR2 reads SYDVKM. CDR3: CASKTTTSGSSYNEQFF. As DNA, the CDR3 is TGTGCCAGCAAAACGACGACTAGCGGGAGCTCCTACAATGAGCAGTTCTTC. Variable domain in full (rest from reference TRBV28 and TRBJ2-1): DVKVTQSSRYLVKRTGEKVFLECVQDMDHENMFWYRQDPGLGLRLIYFSYDVKMKEKGDIPEGYSVSREKKERFSLILESASTNQTSMYLCASKTTTSGSSYNEQFFGPGTRLTVL.

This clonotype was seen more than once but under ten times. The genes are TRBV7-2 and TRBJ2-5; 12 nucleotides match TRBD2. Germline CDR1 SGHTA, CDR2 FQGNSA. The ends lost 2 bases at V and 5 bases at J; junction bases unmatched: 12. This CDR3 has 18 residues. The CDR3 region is CASSLNLLAGGRGETQYF. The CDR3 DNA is TGTGCCAGCAGCTTAAACCTCCTAGCGGGAGGGCGGGGGGAGACCCAGTACTTC.

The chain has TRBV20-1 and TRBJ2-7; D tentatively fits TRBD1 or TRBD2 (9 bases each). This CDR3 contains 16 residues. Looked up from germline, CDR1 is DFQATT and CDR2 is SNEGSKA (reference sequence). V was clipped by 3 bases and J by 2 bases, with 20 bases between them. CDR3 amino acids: CSASPGQGGRAYEQYF. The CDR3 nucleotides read TGCAGTGCTAGCCCGGGACAGGGCGGGAGGGCCTACGAGCAGTACTTC.

For the CDR3, the DNA is TGCGCCAGCAGCCAGGCTCCGGGACAGCAAAATTCACCCCTCCACTTT. The encoded protein is CASSQAPGQQNSPLHF. The J gene is TRBJ1-6, the V gene TRBV4-1; TRBD1 aligns across 7 bases. The germline V gene has CDR1 MGHRA and CDR2 YSYEKL. J lost 7 bases, V lost 3 bases, and 9 bases had no gene match. The CDR3 runs to 16 residues.

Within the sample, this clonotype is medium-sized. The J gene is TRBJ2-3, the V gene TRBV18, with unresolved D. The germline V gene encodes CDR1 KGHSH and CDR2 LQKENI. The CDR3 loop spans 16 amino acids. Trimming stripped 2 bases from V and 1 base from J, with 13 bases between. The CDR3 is CASSPFSSGGTDTQYF. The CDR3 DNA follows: TGTGCCAGCTCACCATTTAGCAGTGGTGGCACAGATACGCAGTATTTT.

The CDR3 loop is CAWSVQRMDEQFF. The CDR3 bases are TGTGCCTGGAGTGTACAGCGTATGGATGAGCAGTTCTTC. The genes are TRBV30 and TRBJ2-1, with no clear D. CDR1 is GTSNPN and CDR2 is SVGIG in the germline V gene (reference sequence). Trimming took off 0 bases at V and 8 bases at J, with 11 bases between the two ends. The CDR3 contains 13 residues.

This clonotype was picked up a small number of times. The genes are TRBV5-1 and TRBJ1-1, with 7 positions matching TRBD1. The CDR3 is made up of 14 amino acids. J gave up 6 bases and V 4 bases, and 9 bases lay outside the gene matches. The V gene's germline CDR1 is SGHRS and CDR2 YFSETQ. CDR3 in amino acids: CASSSTGVGAEAFF. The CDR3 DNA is TGCGCCAGCAGCAGCACAGGGGTAGGGGCTGAAGCTTTCTTT.

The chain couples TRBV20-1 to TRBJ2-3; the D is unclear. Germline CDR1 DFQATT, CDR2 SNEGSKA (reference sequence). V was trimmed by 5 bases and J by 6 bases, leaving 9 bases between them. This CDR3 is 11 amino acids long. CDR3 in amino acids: CSAGPGDTQYF. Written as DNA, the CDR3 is TGCAGTGCTGGACCCGGGGATACGCAGTATTTT.

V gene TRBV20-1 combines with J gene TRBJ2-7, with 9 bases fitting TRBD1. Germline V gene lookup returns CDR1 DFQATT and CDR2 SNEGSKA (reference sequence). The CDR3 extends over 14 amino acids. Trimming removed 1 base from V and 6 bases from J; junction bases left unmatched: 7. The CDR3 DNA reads TGCAGTGCTAGAGGAGGGGGACAGGGTCCCGAGCAGTACTTC. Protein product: CSARGGGQGPEQYF.

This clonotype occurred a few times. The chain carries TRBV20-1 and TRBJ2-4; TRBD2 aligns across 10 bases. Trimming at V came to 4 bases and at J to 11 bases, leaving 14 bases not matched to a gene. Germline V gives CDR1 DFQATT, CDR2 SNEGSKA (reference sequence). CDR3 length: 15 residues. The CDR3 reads CSATGALAGAVFQYF. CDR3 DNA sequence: TGCAGTGCTACGGGGGCCCTAGCGGGAGCGGTCTTTCAGTACTTC.

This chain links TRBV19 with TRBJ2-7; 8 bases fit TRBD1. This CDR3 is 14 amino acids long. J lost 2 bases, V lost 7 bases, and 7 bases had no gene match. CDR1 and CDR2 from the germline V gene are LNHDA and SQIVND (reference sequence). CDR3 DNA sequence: TGTGCCAGTAAAAAGGACAGGGCGACCTACGAGCAGTACTTC. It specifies CASKKDRATYEQYF.

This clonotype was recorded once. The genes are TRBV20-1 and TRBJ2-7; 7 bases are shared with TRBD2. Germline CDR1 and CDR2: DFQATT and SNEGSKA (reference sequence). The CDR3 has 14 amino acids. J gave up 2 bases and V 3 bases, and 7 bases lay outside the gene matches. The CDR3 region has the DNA TGCAGTGCTAGGTTTATGCGGGAGACCTACGAGCAGTACTTC. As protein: CSARFMRETYEQYF.

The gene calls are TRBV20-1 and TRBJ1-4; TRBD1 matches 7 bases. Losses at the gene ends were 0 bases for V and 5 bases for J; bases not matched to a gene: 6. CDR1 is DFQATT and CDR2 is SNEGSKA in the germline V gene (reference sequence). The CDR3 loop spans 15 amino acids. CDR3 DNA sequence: TGCAGTGCTAGAGATATCGGCAGGGGGAATGAAAAACTGTTTTTT. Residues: CSARDIGRGNEKLFF.

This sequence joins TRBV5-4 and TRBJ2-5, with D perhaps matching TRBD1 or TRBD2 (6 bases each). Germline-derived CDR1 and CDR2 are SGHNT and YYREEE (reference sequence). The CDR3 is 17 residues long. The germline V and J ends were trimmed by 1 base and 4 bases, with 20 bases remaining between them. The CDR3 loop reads CASSLFQGLGGGETQYF. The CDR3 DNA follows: TGTGCCAGCAGCTTGTTTCAGGGATTAGGGGGAGGAGAGACCCAGTACTTC.

The CDR3 reads CASSLDTNQPQHF. CDR3 sequence (DNA): TGCGCCAGCAGCTTGGACACTAATCAGCCCCAGCATTTT. The J gene is TRBJ1-5, the V gene TRBV5-1, with no clear D. CDR1 SGHRS and CDR2 YFSETQ come from the germline V gene. The V end lost 0 bases, the J end lost 4 bases, and 5 bases lay between the germline ends. The CDR3 length is 13 residues. The full variable domain, its missing parts supplied by reference TRBV5-1 and TRBJ1-5, is KAGVTQTPRYLIKTRGQQVTLSCSPISGHRSVSWYQQTPGQGLQFLFEYFSETQRNKGNFPGRFSGRQFSNSRSEMNVSTLELGDSALYLCASSLDTNQPQHFGDGTRLSIL.

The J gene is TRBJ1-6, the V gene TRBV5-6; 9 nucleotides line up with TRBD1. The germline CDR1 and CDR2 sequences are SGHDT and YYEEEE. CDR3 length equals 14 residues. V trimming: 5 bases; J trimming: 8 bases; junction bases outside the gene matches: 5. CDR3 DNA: TGTGCCAGCAGGCCCGGGACAGGGTATTCACCCCTCCACTTT. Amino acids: CASRPGTGYSPLHF.

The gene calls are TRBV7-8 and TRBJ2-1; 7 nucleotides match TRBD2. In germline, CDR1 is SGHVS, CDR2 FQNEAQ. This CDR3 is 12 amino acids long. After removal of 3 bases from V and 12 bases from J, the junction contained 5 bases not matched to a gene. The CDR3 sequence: CASSFKGRGQFF. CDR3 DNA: TGTGCCAGCAGCTTCAAAGGGAGGGGGCAGTTCTTC.

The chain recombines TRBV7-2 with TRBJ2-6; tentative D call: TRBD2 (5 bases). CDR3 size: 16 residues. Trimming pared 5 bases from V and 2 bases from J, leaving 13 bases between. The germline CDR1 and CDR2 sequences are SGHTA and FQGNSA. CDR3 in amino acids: CASSKSTGTGANVLTF. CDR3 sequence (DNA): TGTGCCAGCAGCAAATCGACGGGAACTGGGGCCAACGTCCTGACTTTC.

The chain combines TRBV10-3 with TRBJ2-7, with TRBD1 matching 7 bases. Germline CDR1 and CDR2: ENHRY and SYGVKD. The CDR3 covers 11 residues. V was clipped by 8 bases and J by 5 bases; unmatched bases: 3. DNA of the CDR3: TGTGCCATCGGAGACAGGGACGAGCAGTACTTC. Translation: CAIGDRDEQYF.

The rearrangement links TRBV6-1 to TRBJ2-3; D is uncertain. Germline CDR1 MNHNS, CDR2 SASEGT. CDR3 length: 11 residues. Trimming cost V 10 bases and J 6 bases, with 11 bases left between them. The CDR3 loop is CATARFDTQYF. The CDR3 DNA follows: TGTGCCACCGCACGATTCGATACGCAGTATTTT.